The source of this TCR beta chain is a study of lymphopenia after photon versus proton radiotherapy. Regarding the study as a whole: Proton therapy kept repertoires fairly stable, unlike photons, which gained effector/memory cells. A bigger post-nadir fall in TCR diversity correlated inversely with survival time in deceased patients. After lymphocyte nadir, photon-treated repertoires showed oligoclonal expansion, especially CD8+ Temra. Only patients who died were analyzed for survival; proton advantage is unproven.

Profiling relied on immunoSEQ multiplex PCR, and the TCRdb table lists in-frame clones only, not all of them. The table records some 170,000 clones, approximately 86% of them present only once. The CDR3 runs to 17 residues. The V end was cut by 4 bases, the J end by 5 bases, with 24 bases between. Germline V gives CDR1 SGHRS, CDR2 YFSETQ. On this clone itself: The antigen is unknown.

The rearrangement joins TRBV5-1 to TRBJ1-2, with a tentative D call TRBD1 (6 bases). Material: peripheral blood, obtained from a patient treated with photon-based radiotherapy. This clonotype originated in a man in his fifties or sixties with gastric cancer. CDR3 DNA: TGCGCCAGCAGCCTCATTACCAACAGGGTAGAGGGGTATGGCTACACCTTC. This codes for CASSLITNRVEGYGYTF.